This T cell receptor (beta chain) appears in the sequencing data of a study of post-analysis software for immune sequencing data. Looking at the study overall: Relapsing-remitting, secondary progressive and progressive-relapsing forms of multiple sclerosis all featured among disease courses.

Unique molecular identifiers were carried by the TCR beta cDNA libraries. Input populations of roughly 0.85 to 11 million T cells gave rise to a few hundred thousand cDNA molecules. Each CDR3 protein gets one entry after TCRdb re-called the PCR reads with MiXCR. Of roughly 600,000 distinct CDR3 sequences in the sample, around 44% were seen once. Study outcomes and limitations: By F measure, strong co-clustering occurred among samples prepared in the same batch. Four to six TRBV segments appeared more often in patients than in controls, and TRBV5-6, TRBV5-1 and TRBV20-1 were among these. Among multiple sclerosis patients, normalized Chao1 diversity was significantly below that of controls.

This CDR3 contains 16 residues. Germline loops: CDR1 SSHAT, CDR2 FNYEAQ (reference sequence). This clonotype was recorded a few times. What it binds is not known. An end of the junction differs from the germline gene, which may be a read error. The origin of this receptor is a girl aged 5-17 years with multiple sclerosis. The V call is TRBV7-7, the J call TRBJ2-5; perhaps TRBD2 as D (6 bases). The sequenced sample was blood. CDR3 sequence (DNA): TGTGCTAGCAGCTTAGAGTTCGTGGGCCGGGAGGAGACCCAGTACTTC. Translating it yields CASSLEFVGREETQYF.